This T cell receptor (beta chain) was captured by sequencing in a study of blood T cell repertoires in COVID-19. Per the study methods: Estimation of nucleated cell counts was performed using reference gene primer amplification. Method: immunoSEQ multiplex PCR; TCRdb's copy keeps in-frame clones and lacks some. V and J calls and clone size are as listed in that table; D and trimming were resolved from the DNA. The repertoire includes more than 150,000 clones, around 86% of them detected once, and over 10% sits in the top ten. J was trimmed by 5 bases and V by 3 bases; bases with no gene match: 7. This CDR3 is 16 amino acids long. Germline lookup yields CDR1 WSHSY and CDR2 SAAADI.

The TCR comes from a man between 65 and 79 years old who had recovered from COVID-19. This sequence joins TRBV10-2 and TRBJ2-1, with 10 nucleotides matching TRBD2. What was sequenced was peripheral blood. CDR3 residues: CASSDWLAGVDNEQFF. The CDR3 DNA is TGCGCCAGCAGTGATTGGCTAGCGGGAGTCGACAATGAGCAGTTCTTC.